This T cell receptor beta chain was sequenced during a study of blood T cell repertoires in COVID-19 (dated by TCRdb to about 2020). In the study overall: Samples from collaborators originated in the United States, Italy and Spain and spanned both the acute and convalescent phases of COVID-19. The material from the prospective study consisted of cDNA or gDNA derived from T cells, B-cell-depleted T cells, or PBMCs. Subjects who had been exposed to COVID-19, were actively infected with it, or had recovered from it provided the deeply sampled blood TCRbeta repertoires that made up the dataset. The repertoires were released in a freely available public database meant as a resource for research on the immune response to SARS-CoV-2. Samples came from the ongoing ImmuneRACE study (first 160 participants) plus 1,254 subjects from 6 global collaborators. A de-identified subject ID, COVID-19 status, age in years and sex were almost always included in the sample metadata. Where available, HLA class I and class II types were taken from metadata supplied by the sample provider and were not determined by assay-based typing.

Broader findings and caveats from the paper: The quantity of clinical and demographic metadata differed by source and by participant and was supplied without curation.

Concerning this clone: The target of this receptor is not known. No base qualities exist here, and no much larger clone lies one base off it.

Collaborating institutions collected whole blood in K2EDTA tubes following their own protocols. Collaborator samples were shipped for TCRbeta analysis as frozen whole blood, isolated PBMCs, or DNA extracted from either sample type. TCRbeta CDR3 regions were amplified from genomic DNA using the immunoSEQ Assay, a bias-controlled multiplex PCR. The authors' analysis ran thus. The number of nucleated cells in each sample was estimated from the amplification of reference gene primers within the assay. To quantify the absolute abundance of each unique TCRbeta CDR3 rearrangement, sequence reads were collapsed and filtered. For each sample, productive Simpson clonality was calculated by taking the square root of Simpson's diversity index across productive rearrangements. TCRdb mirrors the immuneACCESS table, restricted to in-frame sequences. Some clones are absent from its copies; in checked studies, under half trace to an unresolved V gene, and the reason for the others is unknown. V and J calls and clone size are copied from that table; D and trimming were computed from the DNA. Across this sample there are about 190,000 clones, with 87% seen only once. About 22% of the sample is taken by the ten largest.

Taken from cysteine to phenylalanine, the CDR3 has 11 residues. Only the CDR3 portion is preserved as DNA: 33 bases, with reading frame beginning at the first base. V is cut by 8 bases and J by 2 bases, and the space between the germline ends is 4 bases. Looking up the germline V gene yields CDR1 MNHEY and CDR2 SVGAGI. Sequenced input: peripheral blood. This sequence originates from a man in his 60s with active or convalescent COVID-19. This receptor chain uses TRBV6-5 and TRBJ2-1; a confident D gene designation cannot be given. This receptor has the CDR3 CASDTYNEQFF. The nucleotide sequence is TGTGCCAGCGACACCTACAATGAGCAGTTCTTC.